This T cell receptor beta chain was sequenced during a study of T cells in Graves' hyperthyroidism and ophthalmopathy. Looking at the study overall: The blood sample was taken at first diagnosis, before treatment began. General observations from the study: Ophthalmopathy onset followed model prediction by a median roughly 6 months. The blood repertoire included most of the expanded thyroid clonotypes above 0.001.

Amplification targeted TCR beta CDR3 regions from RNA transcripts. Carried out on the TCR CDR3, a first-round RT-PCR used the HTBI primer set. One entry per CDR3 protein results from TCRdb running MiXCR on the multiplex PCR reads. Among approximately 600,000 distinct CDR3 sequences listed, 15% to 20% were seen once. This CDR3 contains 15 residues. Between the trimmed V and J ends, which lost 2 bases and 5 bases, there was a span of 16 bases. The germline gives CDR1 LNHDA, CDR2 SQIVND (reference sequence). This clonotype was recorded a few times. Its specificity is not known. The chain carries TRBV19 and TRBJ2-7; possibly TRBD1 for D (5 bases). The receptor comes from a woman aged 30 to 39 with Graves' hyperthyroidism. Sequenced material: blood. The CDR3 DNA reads TGTGCCAGTAGTATACGCGAGACAGCCCCCAACGAGCAGTACTTC. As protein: CASSIRETAPNEQYF.